These T cell receptor beta chains were read from a single sample in a study of T cell responses to AZD1222 COVID-19 vaccine. Method: immunoSEQ multiplex PCR; TCRdb's copy keeps in-frame clones and lacks some. The sample records 110,000 or so clones, 75% to 95% being singletons. Sequencing was performed on peripheral blood, taken 28 days after the second dose of the MenACWY control vaccine. The receptors derive from an adult who received the MenACWY meningococcal vaccine as a control. CDR3s leave out the opening cysteine and the closing phenylalanine or tryptophan.

J,V,CDR3
TRBJ1-2,TRBV28,ASSGSRDGYGYT
TRBJ1-1,TRBV5-6,ASSAGEPEAF
TRBJ1-1,TRBV19,ASSRGFTEAF
TRBJ2-7,TRBV28,ASSPPVAGARGEQY
TRBJ2-3,TRBV4-3,ASSSRRVFSTDTQY
TRBJ1-5,TRBV28,ASSLQGGQPQH
TRBJ2-2,TRBV18,ASSPPAAGRATGELF
TRBJ1-1,TRBV2,ASRRTGNGPEAF
TRBJ2-3,TRBV14,ASSLLYRTDTQY
TRBJ1-6,TRBV23-1,ASSQRVDQGGNYNSPLH
TRBJ1-1,TRBV11-2,ASSTTGGTEAF
TRBJ2-3,TRBV5-1,ASHGRTDTQY
TRBJ2-1,TRBV5-5,ASSPRRGLAEGNEQF
TRBJ2-3,TRBV7-2,ASSPGEGTDTQY
TRBJ1-4,TRBV5-1,ASSLEQGSEKLF
TRBJ1-3,TRBV6-5,ASSYSAGDFGNTIY
TRBJ2-3,TRBV4-2,ASSQEPSTAPDTQY
TRBJ1-2,TRBV6-5,ASTPDGRHGYT
TRBJ1-6,TRBV14,ATSRAINSPLH
TRBJ2-7,TRBV28,ATRTAGDEQY
TRBJ1-6,TRBV25-1,ASSDLLARVPLH
TRBJ1-1,TRBV25-1,ASSKWGQGNTEAF
TRBJ1-4,TRBV5-1,ASSFARDTTGANEKLF
TRBJ2-5,TRBV20-1,SAPSGETQY
TRBJ2-1,TRBV10-2,ASSLGLAGVGEQF
TRBJ2-3,TRBV27,ASSLNLAGGSDTQY
TRBJ1-5,TRBV2,ASSRMVQPQH
TRBJ1-2,TRBV11-2,ASTGSGGSYGYT
TRBJ1-6,TRBV7-9,ASSSGTANSPLH
TRBJ2-2,TRBV6-5,ASSYWESGSGELF
TRBJ2-7,TRBV2,ATSDTLYEQY
TRBJ1-5,TRBV6-5,ASSYTAGGTNQPQH
TRBJ2-7,TRBV3-1/TRBV3-2,ASSRVRAELYEQY
TRBJ1-5,TRBV20-1,SASVGVNQPQH
TRBJ2-7,TRBV28,ASSLELAYEQY
TRBJ2-7,TRBV24-1,ATSDFQAGTVQQY
TRBJ2-1,TRBV11-2,ASSPPRGSEQF
TRBJ1-3,TRBV7-2,ASSNSGNTIY
TRBJ1-2,TRBV2,ASTLRGEKGYT
TRBJ2-5,TRBV27,ASSLSTALQETQY
TRBJ2-2,TRBV18,ASSPPTAKTGELF
TRBJ1-2,TRBV15,ATSIGQGAYGYT
TRBJ1-2,TRBV19,ASSILPPGHYGYT
TRBJ1-3,TRBV6-5,ASSYSRDRQVAIY
TRBJ2-1,TRBV7-3,ASSFGGNYNEQF
TRBJ2-5,TRBV7-9,ASSSLSGTIWETQY
TRBJ1-2,TRBV6-2/TRBV6-3,ASSSPAGTGDYGYT
TRBJ2-3,TRBV19,ASSIGRGSIRDTQY
TRBJ2-2,TRBV2,ASSEGGFGELF
TRBJ2-3,TRBV12-3/TRBV12-4,ASTAGGDTQY
TRBJ2-2,TRBV5-4,ASSVRAGELF
TRBJ1-2,TRBV9,ASSVAINNYGYT
TRBJ1-1,TRBV20-1,SARVTKAF